This TCR beta chain was sequenced during a study of T-cell reconstitution after alpha-beta-depleted transplantation in children. Study results and limitations: Several hundred rapidly expanded clones from non-depleted graft cells reportedly supplied alpha-beta T cells about two months post-transplant.

For TCRbeta, the library was prepared with unique molecular identifiers. Each CDR3 protein gets one entry after TCRdb re-called the PCR reads with MiXCR. The sample lists about 460,000 distinct CDR3 sequences, about 11% occurring once. CDR3 size: 13 residues. Germline CDR1 SGHAT, CDR2 FQNNGV. V shed 9 bases and J shed 1 base, with 13 bases lying between them. Regarding this clonotype: Its antigen is still unknown. A clone one base away is much larger, so this may be a read error.

The rearrangement links TRBV11-2 to TRBJ2-7; D possibly corresponds to TRBD2 (5 bases). Material: PBMCs, obtained before TCRalphabeta/CD19-depleted stem cell transplant. The sequence was collected from a child aged 2 to 15 with inherited bone marrow failure, due to receive a stem cell transplant. In nucleotides, the CDR3 is TGTGCCAGTGTCGGGATACCTTCCTACGAGCAGTACTTC. Its protein product is CASVGIPSYEQYF.